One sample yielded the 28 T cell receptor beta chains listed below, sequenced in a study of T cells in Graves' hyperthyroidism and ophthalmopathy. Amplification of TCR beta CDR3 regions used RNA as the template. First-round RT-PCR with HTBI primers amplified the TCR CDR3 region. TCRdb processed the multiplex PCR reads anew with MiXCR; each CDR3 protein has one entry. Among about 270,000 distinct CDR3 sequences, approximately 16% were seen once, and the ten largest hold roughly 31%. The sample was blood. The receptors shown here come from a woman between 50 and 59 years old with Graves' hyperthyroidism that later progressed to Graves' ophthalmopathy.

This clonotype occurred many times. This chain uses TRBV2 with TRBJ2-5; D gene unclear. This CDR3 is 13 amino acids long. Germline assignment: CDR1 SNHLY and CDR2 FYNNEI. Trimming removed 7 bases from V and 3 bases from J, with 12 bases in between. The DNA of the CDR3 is TGTGCCAGCACCCGACTCCAAGAAGAGACCCAGTACTTC. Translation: CASTRLQEETQYF.

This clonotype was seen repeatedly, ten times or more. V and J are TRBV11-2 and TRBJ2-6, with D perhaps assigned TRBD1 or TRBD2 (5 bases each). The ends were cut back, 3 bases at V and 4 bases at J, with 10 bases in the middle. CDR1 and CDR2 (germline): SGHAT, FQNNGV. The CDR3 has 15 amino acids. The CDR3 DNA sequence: TGTGCCAGCAGCTTTAGAGGGGCCGGGGCCAACGTCCTGACTTTC. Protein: CASSFRGAGANVLTF.

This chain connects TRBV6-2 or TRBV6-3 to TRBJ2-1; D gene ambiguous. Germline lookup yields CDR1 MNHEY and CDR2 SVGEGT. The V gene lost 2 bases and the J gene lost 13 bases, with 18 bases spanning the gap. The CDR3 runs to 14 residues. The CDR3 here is CASSYNWVGGAQFF. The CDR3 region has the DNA TGTGCCAGCAGTTACAACTGGGTAGGCGGCGCACAGTTCTTC.

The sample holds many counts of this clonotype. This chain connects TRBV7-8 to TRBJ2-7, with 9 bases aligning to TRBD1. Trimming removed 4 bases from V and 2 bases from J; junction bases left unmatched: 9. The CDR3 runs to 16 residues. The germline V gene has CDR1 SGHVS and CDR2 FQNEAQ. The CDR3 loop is CASSSRGQGIPYEQYF. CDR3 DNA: TGTGCCAGCAGCTCCAGGGGACAGGGAATCCCCTACGAGCAGTACTTC.

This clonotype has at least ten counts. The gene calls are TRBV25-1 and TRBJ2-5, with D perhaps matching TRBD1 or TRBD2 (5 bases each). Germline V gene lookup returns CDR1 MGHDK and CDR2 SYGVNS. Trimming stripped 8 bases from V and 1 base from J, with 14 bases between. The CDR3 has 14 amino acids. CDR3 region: CASLSRDGQETQYF. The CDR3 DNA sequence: TGTGCCAGCCTTTCCAGGGACGGCCAAGAGACCCAGTACTTC.

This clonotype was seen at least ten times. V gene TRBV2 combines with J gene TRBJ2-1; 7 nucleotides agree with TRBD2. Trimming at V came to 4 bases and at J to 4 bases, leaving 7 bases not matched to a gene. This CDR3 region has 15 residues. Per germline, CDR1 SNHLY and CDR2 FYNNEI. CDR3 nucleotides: TGTGCCAGCAGTGCCGACAGCGGGGAATACAATGAGCAGTTCTTC. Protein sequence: CASSADSGEYNEQFF.

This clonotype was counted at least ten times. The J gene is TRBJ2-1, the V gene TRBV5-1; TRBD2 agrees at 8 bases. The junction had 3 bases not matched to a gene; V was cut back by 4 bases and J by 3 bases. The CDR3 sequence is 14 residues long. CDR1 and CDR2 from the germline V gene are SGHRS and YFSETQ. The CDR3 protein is CASSPGTSYNEQFF. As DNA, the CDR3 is TGCGCCAGCAGCCCCGGGACTAGCTACAATGAGCAGTTCTTC.

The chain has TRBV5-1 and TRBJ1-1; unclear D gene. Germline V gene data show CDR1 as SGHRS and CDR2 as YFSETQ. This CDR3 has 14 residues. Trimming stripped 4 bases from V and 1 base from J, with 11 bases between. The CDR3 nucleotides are TGCGCCAGCAGCCAAGATCCGCGGAACACTGAAGCTTTCTTT. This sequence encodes CASSQDPRNTEAFF.

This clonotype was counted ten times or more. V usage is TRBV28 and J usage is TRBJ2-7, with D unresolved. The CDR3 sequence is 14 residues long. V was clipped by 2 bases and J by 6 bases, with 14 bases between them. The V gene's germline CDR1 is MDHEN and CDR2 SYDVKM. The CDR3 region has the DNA TGTGCCAGCAGTTTAGCGGAAACCCCAGGCGAGCAGTACTTC. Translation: CASSLAETPGEQYF.

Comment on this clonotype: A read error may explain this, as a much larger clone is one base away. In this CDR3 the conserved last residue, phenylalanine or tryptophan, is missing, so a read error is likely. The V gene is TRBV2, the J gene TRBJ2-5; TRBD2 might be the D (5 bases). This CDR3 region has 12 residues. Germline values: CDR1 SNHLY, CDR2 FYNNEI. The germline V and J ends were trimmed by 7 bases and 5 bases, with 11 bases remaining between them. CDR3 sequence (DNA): TGTGCCAGCACCTATCGGGGTGAGACCCAGTACCTC. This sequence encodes CASTYRGETQYL.

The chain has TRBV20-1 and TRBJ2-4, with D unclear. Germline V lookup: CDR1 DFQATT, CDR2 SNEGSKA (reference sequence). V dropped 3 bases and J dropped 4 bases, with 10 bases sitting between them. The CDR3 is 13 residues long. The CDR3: CSARSASKNIQYF. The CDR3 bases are TGCAGTGCTAGGTCGGCCAGTAAAAACATTCAGTACTTC.

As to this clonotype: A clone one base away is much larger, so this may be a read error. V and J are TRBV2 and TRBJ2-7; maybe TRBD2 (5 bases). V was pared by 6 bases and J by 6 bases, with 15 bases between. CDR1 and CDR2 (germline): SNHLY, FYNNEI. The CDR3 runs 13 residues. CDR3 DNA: TGTGCCAGCAGGAGGCTAGCTCAGTGCGAGCAGTACTTC. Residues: CASRRLAQCEQYF.

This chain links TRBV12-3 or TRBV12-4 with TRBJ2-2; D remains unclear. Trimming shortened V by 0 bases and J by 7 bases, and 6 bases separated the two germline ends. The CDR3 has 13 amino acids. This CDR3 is CASSLALGGELFF. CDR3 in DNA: TGTGCCAGCAGTTTAGCGCTCGGCGGGGAGCTGTTTTTT.

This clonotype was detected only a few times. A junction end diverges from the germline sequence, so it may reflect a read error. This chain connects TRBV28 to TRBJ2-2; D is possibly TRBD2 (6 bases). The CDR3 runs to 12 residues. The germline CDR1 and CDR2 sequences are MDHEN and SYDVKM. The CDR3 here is CASSFLTGELLF. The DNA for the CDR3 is TGTGCCAGCAGTTTCCTGACGGGGGAGCTGTTATTT.

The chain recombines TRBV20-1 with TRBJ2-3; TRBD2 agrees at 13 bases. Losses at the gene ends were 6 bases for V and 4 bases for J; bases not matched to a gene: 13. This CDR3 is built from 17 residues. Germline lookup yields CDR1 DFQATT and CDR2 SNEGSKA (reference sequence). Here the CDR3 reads CSAEVLAGGPGADTQYF. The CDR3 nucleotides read TGCAGTGCCGAGGTACTAGCGGGAGGGCCGGGCGCAGATACGCAGTATTTT.

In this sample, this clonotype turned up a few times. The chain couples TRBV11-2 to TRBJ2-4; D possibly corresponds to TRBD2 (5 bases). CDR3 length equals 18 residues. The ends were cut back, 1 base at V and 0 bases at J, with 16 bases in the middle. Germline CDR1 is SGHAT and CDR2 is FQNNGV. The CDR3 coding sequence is TGTGCCAGCAGCTTAGCGGGAAGGGTTACTCTAGCCAAAAACATTCAGTACTTC. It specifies CASSLAGRVTLAKNIQYF.

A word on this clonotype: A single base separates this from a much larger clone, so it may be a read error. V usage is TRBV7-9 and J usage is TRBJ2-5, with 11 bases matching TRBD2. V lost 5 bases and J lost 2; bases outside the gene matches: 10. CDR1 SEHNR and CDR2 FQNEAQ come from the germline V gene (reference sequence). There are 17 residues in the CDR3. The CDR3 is CASSPGRTSGHQETQYF. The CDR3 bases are TGTGCCAGCAGCCCAGGGAGGACTAGCGGGCATCAAGAGACCCAGTACTTC.

CDR3 in DNA: TGTGCCAGCAGGCGGACTAGCACACAAGAGACCCAGTACTTC. This translates into CASRRTSTQETQYF. This sequence joins TRBV28 and TRBJ2-5, with TRBD2 matching over 8 bases. The CDR3 contains 14 residues. J lost 2 bases, V lost 6 bases, and 5 bases had no gene match. CDR1 is MDHEN and CDR2 is SYDVKM in the germline V gene.

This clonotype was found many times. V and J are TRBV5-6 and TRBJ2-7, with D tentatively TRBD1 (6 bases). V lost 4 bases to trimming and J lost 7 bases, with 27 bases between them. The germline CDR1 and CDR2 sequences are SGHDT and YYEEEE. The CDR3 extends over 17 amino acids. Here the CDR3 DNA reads TGTGCCAGCAGCCAAACAGGGCTCCCTCCCAAGAATAGTGAGCAGTACTTC. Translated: CASSQTGLPPKNSEQYF. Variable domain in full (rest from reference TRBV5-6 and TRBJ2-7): DAGVTQSPTHLIKTRGQQVTLRCSPKSGHDTVSWYQQALGQGPQFIFQYYEEEERQRGNFPDRFSGHQFPNYSSELNVNALLLGDSALYLCASSQTGLPPKNSEQYFGPGTRLTVT.

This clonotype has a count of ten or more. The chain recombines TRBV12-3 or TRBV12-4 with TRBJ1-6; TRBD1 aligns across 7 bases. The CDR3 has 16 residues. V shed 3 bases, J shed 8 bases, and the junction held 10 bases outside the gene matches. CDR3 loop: CASSFHFAQGYSPLHF. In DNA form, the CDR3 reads TGTGCCAGCAGTTTTCACTTCGCACAGGGGTATTCACCCCTCCACTTT.

This CDR3 is CASRRDRGRGYTF. CDR3 DNA sequence: TGTGCCAGCCGCCGGGACAGGGGGCGGGGCTACACCTTC. The chain joins TRBV3-1 to TRBJ1-2, with TRBD1 matching over 12 bases. Germline values: CDR1 LGHDT, CDR2 YNNKEL (reference sequence). The CDR3 runs 13 residues. J gave up 8 bases and V 8 bases, and 6 bases lay outside the gene matches.

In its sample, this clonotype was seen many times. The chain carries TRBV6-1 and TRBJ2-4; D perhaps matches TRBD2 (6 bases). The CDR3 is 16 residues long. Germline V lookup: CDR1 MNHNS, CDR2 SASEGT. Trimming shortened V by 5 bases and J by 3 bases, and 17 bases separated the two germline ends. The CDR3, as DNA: TGTGCCAGCAGTTTTCGGACTACCTTGGGCAAAAACATTCAGTACTTC. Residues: CASSFRTTLGKNIQYF.

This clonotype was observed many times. For the CDR3, the DNA is TGTGCCAGCTCACCCGCGGACATCTTCAATCAGCCCCAGCATTTT. Its protein is CASSPADIFNQPQHF. This chain links TRBV18 with TRBJ1-5; D possibly corresponds to TRBD1 (5 bases). The CDR3 length is 15 residues. The V gene's germline CDR1 is KGHSH and CDR2 LQKENI. The V gene lost 3 bases and the J gene lost 3 bases, with 12 bases spanning the gap.

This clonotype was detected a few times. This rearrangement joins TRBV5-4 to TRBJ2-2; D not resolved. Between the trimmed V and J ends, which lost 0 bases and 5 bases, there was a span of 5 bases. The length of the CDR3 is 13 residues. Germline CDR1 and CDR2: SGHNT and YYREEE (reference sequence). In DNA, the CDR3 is TGTGCCAGCAGCTTGGCCGGTACCGGGGAGCTGTTTTTT. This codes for CASSLAGTGELFF.

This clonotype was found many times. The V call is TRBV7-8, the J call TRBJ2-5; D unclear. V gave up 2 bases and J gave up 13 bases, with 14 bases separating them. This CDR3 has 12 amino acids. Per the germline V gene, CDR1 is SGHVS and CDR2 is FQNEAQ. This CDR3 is CASSLSRIVRYF. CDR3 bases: TGTGCCAGCAGCTTATCCAGAATCGTTCGGTACTTC.

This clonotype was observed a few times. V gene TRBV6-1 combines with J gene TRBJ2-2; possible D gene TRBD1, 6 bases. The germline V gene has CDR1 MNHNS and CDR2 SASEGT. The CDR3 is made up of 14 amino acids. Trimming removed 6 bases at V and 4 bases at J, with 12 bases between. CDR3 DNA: TGTGCCAGCAGCAGGGGAAGAGTCACCGGGGAGCTGTTTTTT. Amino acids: CASSRGRVTGELFF.

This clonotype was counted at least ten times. The CDR3 region is CASTLTGEGDQPQHF. The CDR3 region has the DNA TGTGCCAGCACACTGACAGGGGAAGGCGATCAGCCCCAGCATTTT. The chain combines TRBV12-3 or TRBV12-4 with TRBJ1-5, with 8 positions matching TRBD1. Trimming cost V 7 bases and J 5 bases; bases outside gene matches: 10. The CDR3 runs 15 residues.

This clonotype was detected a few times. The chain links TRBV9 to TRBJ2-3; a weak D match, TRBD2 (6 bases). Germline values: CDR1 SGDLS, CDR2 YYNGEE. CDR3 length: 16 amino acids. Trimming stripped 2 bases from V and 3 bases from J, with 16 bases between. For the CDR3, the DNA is TGTGCCAGCAGCGTTCAGACGCTCGGAGGGACAGATACGCAGTATTTT. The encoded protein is CASSVQTLGGTDTQYF.